This T cell receptor (beta chain) was obtained from a study of shared clonotypes between healthy human individuals. Study information: The cohort had a couple of women and three men, ages 18 to 49.

Points from the study as a whole: Clonotypes shared by all four donors outscored non-shared clonotypes in generation probability.

Concerning this clone itself: Its specificity is not known.

Every immunoSEQ plate was one replicate of a subset's evenly spread DNA. Only in-frame clones appear in the TCRdb table, and some are missing; sequencing was by immunoSEQ multiplex PCR. The table has some 1,100,000 clones, 70% to 80% seen once. The germline V gene encodes CDR1 SGDLS and CDR2 YYNGEE. This CDR3 spans 14 amino acids. J gave up 4 bases and V 2 bases, and 2 bases lay outside the gene matches. The sequencing sample was made of memory CD4+ T cells from PBMCs. Subset described: CD45RA-negative fraction. The sequence derives from a young man in good health. Some clones in this sample may be carry-over from other donors' samples. V is TRBV9 and J is TRBJ1-3; TRBD1 agrees at 8 bases. DNA of the CDR3: TGTGCCAGCAGCGTCGACAGGGGAGGAAACACCATATATTTT. Translation: CASSVDRGGNTIYF.